These 6 T cell receptor beta chains were all obtained from the same sample, sequenced in a study of T cells after yellow fever vaccination (dated by TCRdb to the late 2010s). Libraries were prepared through 5' RACE. These reads were obtained on an Illumina HiSeq 2500. In TCRdb, the public reads were trimmed at Q25 with fastp and aligned with MiXCR, with productive beta chains retained. Rows are unified per CDR3 protein, each entry keeping the most common DNA and genes. This sample lists some 600,000 distinct CDR3 sequences; about a sixth were detected once. 17% of the sample lies in the top ten. Interpreted using the paper, the treatment or condition label stands for: live attenuated yellow fever vaccine strain. Here the sequenced sample was PBMCs, taken 5 to 6 days after the first yellow fever vaccination. The receptors were sampled from a man between 18 and 29 years old who received the YFV17D yellow fever vaccine.

This clonotype came up a few times. The gene calls are TRBV7-2 and TRBJ1-1; no definite D call. This CDR3 is 13 amino acids long. The V end lost 5 bases, the J end lost 4 bases, and 11 bases lay between the germline ends. Germline V gives CDR1 SGHTA, CDR2 FQGNSA. The DNA of the CDR3 is TGTGCCAGCAGCCCAAGTCCGCCCACTGAAGCTTTCTTT. Translated, it gives CASSPSPPTEAFF.

This chain uses TRBV29-1 with TRBJ2-3; D gene ambiguous. Per the germline V gene, CDR1 is SQVTM and CDR2 is ANQGSEA. V dropped 5 bases and J dropped 0 bases, with 15 bases sitting between them. The CDR3 has 15 amino acids. The CDR3: CSVRPIPSSTDTQYF. For the CDR3, the DNA is TGCAGCGTTCGGCCTATTCCATCTAGCACAGATACGCAGTATTTT.

This rearrangement joins TRBV10-3 to TRBJ1-2, with D tentatively TRBD1 (6 bases). From germline, CDR1 is ENHRY and CDR2 SYGVKD. The CDR3 is 14 amino acids. V was cut by 0 bases and J by 4 bases, with 9 bases left in between. For the CDR3, the DNA is TGTGCCATCAGTGAGTCCGGGACAATCTATGGCTACACCTTC. It translates to CAISESGTIYGYTF.

The chain recombines TRBV20-1 with TRBJ1-4; D remains ambiguous. From germline, CDR1 is DFQATT and CDR2 SNEGSKA (reference sequence). V was cut by 6 bases and J by 0 bases, with 14 bases left in between. This CDR3 contains 15 residues. The CDR3 loop reads CSASVGPTTNEKLFF. The DNA for the CDR3 is TGCAGTGCCTCTGTGGGTCCCACAACTAATGAAAAACTGTTTTTT.

Ten or more counts support this clonotype. The V and J genes are TRBV20-1 and TRBJ2-7; 8 bases are shared with TRBD2. The ends lost 6 bases at V and 6 bases at J; junction bases unmatched: 10. CDR3 length: 13 amino acids. Germline V lookup: CDR1 DFQATT, CDR2 SNEGSKA (reference sequence). This CDR3 reads CSASGTRPPEQYF. The CDR3, as DNA: TGCAGTGCCTCCGGGACTAGACCCCCCGAGCAGTACTTC.

This clonotype has only one observation. This chain connects TRBV20-1 to TRBJ1-2; 9 bases fit TRBD1. V was pared by 6 bases and J by 5 bases, with 7 bases of the junction left unmatched. CDR3 size: 13 residues. From germline, CDR1 is DFQATT and CDR2 SNEGSKA (reference sequence). The CDR3, as DNA: TGCAGTGCCAGACAGGGGGGCTTTTATGGCTACACCTTC. Its translation: CSARQGGFYGYTF.